A single sample is the source of the 10 T cell receptor beta chains below, sequenced in a study of shared clonotypes between healthy human individuals. The protocol was immunoSEQ multiplex PCR, while the TCRdb copy is restricted to in-frame clones and leaves out a portion. The repertoire holds about 2.2 million clones, with roughly 95% as singletons. Naive CD8 isolation took CD45RO-negative cells positively selected for CCR7 and excluded terminally differentiated effector memory CD45RA+ cells. Material: naive CD8+ T cells from PBMCs. These receptors all stem from a man between 18 and 29 years old in good health. Some clones in this sample may be carry-over from other donors' samples.

This sequence joins TRBV4-3 and TRBJ2-1; D is unclear. Germline lookup yields CDR1 LGHNA and CDR2 YSLEER. V dropped 1 base and J dropped 9 bases, with 13 bases sitting between them. The CDR3 sequence is 14 residues long. The CDR3 nucleotides are TGCGCCAGCAGCCAAGTTCCAACCGGCGGTGAGCAGTTCTTC. Translating it yields CASSQVPTGGEQFF.

This clone was seen only once. The rearrangement uses TRBV7-8 and TRBJ2-4, with 7 bases fitting TRBD1. The CDR3 runs 15 residues. The J segment lost 1 base and the V segment lost 4 bases, leaving 4 bases of the junction unmatched. Germline V gene sequence: CDR1 SGHVS, CDR2 FQNEAQ. The CDR3 bases are TGTGCCAGCAGCTCATTACAGGGGGCCAAAAACATTCAGTACTTC. Translation gives CASSSLQGAKNIQYF.

V usage is TRBV28 and J usage is TRBJ2-5; D is perhaps TRBD2 (6 bases). The J call may be in error: the DNA end matches TRBJ2-7 better. Per the germline V gene, CDR1 is MDHEN and CDR2 is SYDVKM. The CDR3 extends over 14 amino acids. The CDR3 DNA sequence: TGTGCCAGCAGGGGGGACTGGAGCTCCTACGAGCAGTACTTC. Protein product: CASRGDWSSYEQYF.

The rearrangement joins TRBV19 to TRBJ1-5; D is ambiguous. CDR3 length equals 15 residues. Trimming cost V 3 bases and J 2 bases, with 11 bases left between them. Per germline, CDR1 LNHDA and CDR2 SQIVND (reference sequence). DNA of the CDR3: TGTGCCAGTAGTATTTTTTTCCTCCGCAATCAGCCCCAGCATTTT. This translates into CASSIFFLRNQPQHF.

The rearrangement links TRBV29-1 to TRBJ2-7, with a weak D call TRBD1 (5 bases). The ends were cut back, 4 bases at V and 1 base at J, with 17 bases in the middle. From germline, CDR1 is SQVTM and CDR2 ANQGSEA. The CDR3 loop spans 15 amino acids. The CDR3 reads CSVASPHQGSYEQYF. The CDR3 bases are TGCAGCGTTGCCTCCCCGCACCAGGGATCCTACGAGCAGTACTTC.

The rearrangement uses TRBV2 and TRBJ1-1; the match to TRBD1 covers 7 bases. V lost 3 bases to trimming and J lost 1 base; unmatched junction nucleotides: 11. Germline V lookup: CDR1 SNHLY, CDR2 FYNNEI. The CDR3 consists of 17 residues. CDR3 amino acids: CASSDLYGQEKNTEAFF. The DNA for the CDR3 is TGTGCCAGCAGTGACTTGTATGGACAGGAGAAGAACACTGAAGCTTTCTTT.

The chain links TRBV7-9 to TRBJ2-5, with D maybe TRBD2 (6 bases). Trimming removed 4 bases from V and 9 bases from J, with 18 bases in between. From germline, CDR1 is SEHNR and CDR2 FQNEAQ (reference sequence). This CDR3 contains 14 residues. The CDR3 loop is CASSSGVPGRAQYF. DNA for the CDR3: TGTGCCAGCAGCTCGGGAGTTCCGGGTAGGGCCCAGTACTTC.

V usage is TRBV27 and J usage is TRBJ2-1, with 7 bases identical to TRBD2. Germline lookup yields CDR1 MNHEY and CDR2 SMNVEV (reference sequence). The CDR3 contains 17 residues. V lost 8 bases to trimming and J lost 4 bases; unmatched junction nucleotides: 17. The CDR3 reads CASEGVGDPSGYNEQFF. CDR3 sequence (DNA): TGTGCCAGCGAAGGGGTGGGTGACCCTAGCGGATACAATGAGCAGTTCTTC.

The chain is built from TRBV7-6 and TRBJ2-7; possible D gene TRBD1, 6 bases. V lost 7 bases and J 2 bases, leaving 15 bases between the germline ends. Germline V CDR1 and CDR2: SGHVS, FNYEAQ. This CDR3 region has 14 residues. Here the CDR3 reads CASTSRDTPYEQYF. The DNA of the CDR3 is TGTGCCAGCACCTCCCGGGACACCCCCTACGAGCAGTACTTC.

The V call is TRBV11-1, the J call TRBJ2-1; D remains ambiguous. Germline V CDR1 and CDR2: SGHAT, FQDESV (reference sequence). V was cut by 1 base and J by 9 bases, with 10 bases left in between. The CDR3 sequence is 13 residues long. The CDR3 DNA follows: TGTGCCAGCAGCTTAGGGCGAGAAACTGAGCAGTTCTTC. Encoded protein: CASSLGRETEQFF.